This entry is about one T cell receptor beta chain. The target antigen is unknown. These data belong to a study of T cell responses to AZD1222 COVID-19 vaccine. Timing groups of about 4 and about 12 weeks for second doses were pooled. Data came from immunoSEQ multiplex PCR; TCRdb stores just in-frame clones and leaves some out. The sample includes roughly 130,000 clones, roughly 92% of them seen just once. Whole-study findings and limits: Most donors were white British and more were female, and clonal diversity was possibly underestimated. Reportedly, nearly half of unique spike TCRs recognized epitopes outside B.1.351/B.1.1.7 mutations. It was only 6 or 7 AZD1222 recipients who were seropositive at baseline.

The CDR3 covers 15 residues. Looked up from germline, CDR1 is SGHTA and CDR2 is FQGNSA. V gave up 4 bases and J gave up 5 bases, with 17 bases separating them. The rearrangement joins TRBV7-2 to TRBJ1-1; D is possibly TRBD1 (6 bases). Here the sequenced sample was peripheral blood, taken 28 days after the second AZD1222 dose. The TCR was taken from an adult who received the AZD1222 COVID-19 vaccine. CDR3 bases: TGTGCCAGCAGCTGGGGGGGGGCCCTGGGAACTGAAGCTTTCTTT. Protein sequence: CASSWGGALGTEAFF.